Listed below are T cell receptor beta chains from one sample, sequenced in a study of blood T cell repertoires in COVID-19. The data were produced by immunoSEQ multiplex PCR, yet TCRdb's version contains in-frame clones alone and is incomplete. The sample has roughly 330,000 clones; about 90% are singletons. The sequenced sample consisted of PBMCs or T cells enriched from blood (not recorded which). Receptors were obtained from a young woman who had recovered from COVID-19. Each CDR3 is given with its conserved first and last residue. A D gene is named only where the DNA matches it firmly. Expanded clones get a size class; other rows say once, few or many, or leave the size out.

TRBV3-1/TRBV3-2	TRBD2	TRBJ2-5	.	CASSQELAWGGQETQYF	TGTGCCAGCAGCCAAGAATTGGCCTGGGGGGGCCAAGAGACCCAGTACTTC
TRBV2	.	TRBJ1-5	.	CASSPGHRTNQPQHF	TGTGCCAGCAGTCCCGGACACCGAACCAATCAGCCCCAGCATTTT
TRBV6-5	.	TRBJ1-5	.	CATSDRVNQPQHF	TGTGCCACCTCGGACAGAGTCAATCAGCCCCAGCATTTT
TRBV5-6	TRBD1	TRBJ1-3	.	CASSLTGAIGNTIYF	TGTGCCAGCAGCCTCACAGGGGCAATAGGAAACACCATATATTTT
TRBV23-1	TRBD1	TRBJ1-1	.	CASSQVLDREFQLNTEAFF	TGCGCCAGCAGTCAAGTGCTGGACAGGGAGTTTCAACTGAACACTGAAGCTTTCTTT
TRBV18	TRBD1	TRBJ1-2	few	CASLGQDYGYTF	TGTGCCAGCTTGGGACAGGACTATGGCTACACCTTC
TRBV9	TRBD1	TRBJ2-3	.	CASSAGTGMDTQYF	TGTGCCAGCAGCGCCGGGACAGGGATGGATACGCAGTATTTT
TRBV3-1/TRBV3-2	TRBD1	TRBJ1-3	.	CASSQWTGGGNTIYF	TGTGCCAGCAGCCAATGGACAGGCGGGGGAAACACCATATATTTT
TRBV7-8	.	TRBJ2-1	once	CASSLAGQGYWNEQFF	TGTGCCAGCAGCTTAGCAGGGCAGGGGTATTGGAATGAGCAGTTCTTC
TRBV9	.	TRBJ1-3	few	CASGAGGISGNTIYF	TGTGCCAGCGGGGCGGGGGGCATTTCAGGAAACACCATATATTTT
TRBV5-1	TRBD1	TRBJ2-5	.	CASSSTGGHPQETQYF	TGCGCCAGCAGCTCGACAGGGGGCCATCCCCAAGAGACCCAGTACTTC
TRBV7-2	.	TRBJ2-1	.	CASSSDSSYYNEQFF	TGTGCCAGCAGCTCCGATAGCTCCTACTACAATGAGCAGTTCTTC
TRBV7-2	.	TRBJ1-6	.	CASSRTENSPLHF	TGTGCCAGCAGCCGGACAGAGAATTCACCCCTCCACTTT
TRBV19	TRBD2	TRBJ2-7	.	CASRFRAGDYEQYF	TGTGCCAGTAGGTTCCGAGCGGGGGACTACGAGCAGTACTTC
TRBV3-1/TRBV3-2	TRBD1	TRBJ2-7	.	CASSQPGQGIYEQYF	TGTGCCAGCAGCCAACCGGGACAGGGAATCTACGAGCAGTACTTC
TRBV2	.	TRBJ1-2	.	CASSYRDYTF	TGTGCCAGCAGTTATCGGGACTACACCTTC
TRBV25-1	TRBD2	TRBJ2-5	.	CASSEGTSATQETQYF	TGTGCCAGCAGTGAAGGGACTAGCGCGACCCAAGAGACCCAGTACTTC
TRBV3-1/TRBV3-2	TRBD2	TRBJ2-1	once	CASSQAGLAAYNEQFF	TGTGCCAGCAGCCAAGCAGGACTAGCGGCATACAATGAGCAGTTCTTC
TRBV3-1/TRBV3-2	.	TRBJ1-5	.	CASSQAVDQPQHF	TGTGCCAGCAGCCAAGCGGTGGATCAGCCCCAGCATTTT
TRBV5-4	TRBD2	TRBJ2-5	.	CASSYRTRQETQYF	TGTGCCAGCAGCTACCGGACTAGGCAAGAGACCCAGTACTTC
TRBV3-1/TRBV3-2	.	TRBJ1-1	once	CASSQPQANAFF	TGTGCCAGCAGTCAGCCTCAGGCTAATGCTTTCTTT
TRBV2	TRBD1	TRBJ1-2	.	CAKRPRGAGGYTF	TGTGCCAAACGACCCAGGGGGGCAGGTGGCTACACCTTC
TRBV9	.	TRBJ2-7	.	CASSVAPGPNYEQYF	TGTGCCAGCAGCGTAGCCCCAGGCCCGAACTACGAGCAGTACTTC
TRBV9	TRBD2	TRBJ2-5	.	CASSVVGGQETQYF	TGTGCCAGCAGCGTCGTCGGGGGGCAAGAGACCCAGTACTTC
TRBV6-4	.	TRBJ1-1	.	CASSSDRNTEAFF	TGTGCCAGCAGTTCCGACAGGAACACTGAAGCTTTCTTT
TRBV19	TRBD1	TRBJ2-1	.	CASTEGQEVNEQFF	TGTGCCAGTACTGAAGGACAGGAGGTCAATGAGCAGTTCTTC
TRBV2	.	TRBJ1-1	.	CASSGQVRDTEAFF	TGTGCCAGCAGTGGACAGGTTAGGGACACTGAAGCTTTCTTT
TRBV6-5	TRBD1	TRBJ1-5	.	CASSDQGGYQPQHF	TGTGCCAGCAGCGACCAGGGGGGTTATCAGCCCCAGCATTTT
TRBV28	.	TRBJ2-7	.	CASSFRYRFYEQYF	TGTGCCAGCAGTTTCCGGTACAGATTCTACGAGCAGTACTTC
TRBV6-5	.	TRBJ1-1	.	CASRTGNTEAFF	TGTGCCAGCAGGACGGGGAACACTGAAGCTTTCTTT
TRBV14	.	TRBJ2-5	.	CASSLYRETQYF	TGTGCCAGCAGCTTATACAGGGAGACCCAGTACTTC
TRBV7-9	.	TRBJ1-1	.	CASRPKVGLFTEAFF	TGTGCCAGCAGGCCGAAGGTCGGGTTGTTCACTGAAGCTTTCTTT
TRBV28	.	TRBJ2-7	few	CASRPAGVAYEQYF	TGTGCCAGCAGACCCGCCGGGGTGGCCTACGAGCAGTACTTC
TRBV5-1	TRBD1	TRBJ1-1	.	CASSPDRVAEAFF	TGCGCCAGCAGCCCCGACAGGGTAGCTGAAGCTTTCTTT
TRBV15	TRBD1	TRBJ2-7	.	CATSRVDRGRSGQYF	TGTGCCACCAGCAGAGTGGACAGGGGGCGCAGTGGGCAGTACTTC
TRBV14	.	TRBJ1-3	.	CASSLVDRISGNTIYF	TGTGCCAGCAGCCTCGTAGACAGGATCTCTGGAAACACCATATATTTT
TRBV20-1	TRBD2	TRBJ2-3	.	CSASGLAGESDTQYF	TGCAGTGCTAGTGGGCTAGCGGGGGAGTCAGATACGCAGTATTTT
TRBV4-1	.	TRBJ1-3	.	CASSQGAVDPGNTIYF	TGCGCCAGCAGCCAAGGGGCCGTAGATCCTGGAAACACCATATATTTT
TRBV11-2	TRBD1	TRBJ1-1	few	CASSLQGARTEAFF	TGTGCCAGCAGCCTCCAGGGGGCAAGGACTGAAGCTTTCTTT
TRBV14	.	TRBJ2-7	.	CASSQREDSREYF	TGTGCCAGCAGCCAGAGAGAGGACAGCCGGGAGTACTTC
TRBV28	.	TRBJ1-5	.	CASEEGGVWNQPQHF	TGTGCCAGCGAAGAGGGGGGGGTATGGAATCAGCCCCAGCATTTT
TRBV7-8	TRBD1	TRBJ2-2	few	CATEQGALTGELFF	TGTGCCACGGAGCAGGGGGCTTTGACCGGGGAGCTGTTTTTT
TRBV5-4	TRBD1	TRBJ1-5	few	CASSLQGASQPQHF	TGTGCCAGCAGCCTACAGGGGGCCAGTCAGCCCCAGCATTTT
TRBV3-1/TRBV3-2	.	TRBJ2-3	.	CASSPQAGSSTDTQYF	TGTGCCAGCAGCCCCCAGGCAGGCTCTAGCACAGATACGCAGTATTTT
TRBV3-1/TRBV3-2	TRBD1	TRBJ1-2	.	CASSLGGRYGYTF	TGTGCCAGCAGCCTAGGGGGCCGCTATGGCTACACCTTC
TRBV27	.	TRBJ2-3	.	CASSPRAGKSTDTQYF	TGTGCCAGCAGCCCCCGGGCAGGGAAGAGCACAGATACGCAGTATTTT
TRBV5-4	.	TRBJ2-1	.	CASSSLGLNPNEQFF	TGTGCCAGCAGCTCCCTAGGATTAAACCCAAATGAGCAGTTCTTC
TRBV24-1	.	TRBJ1-5	few	CATSEWTDSNQPQHF	TGTGCCACCAGTGAGTGGACAGATAGCAATCAGCCCCAGCATTTT
TRBV27	.	TRBJ2-5	.	CASSLEGPRGETQYF	TGTGCCAGCAGTCTCGAGGGGCCCCGGGGGGAGACCCAGTACTTC
TRBV9	TRBD1	TRBJ2-7	.	CASSVLGDSYEQYF	TGTGCCAGCAGCGTACTGGGGGACAGCTACGAGCAGTACTTC
TRBV29-1	.	TRBJ1-1	.	CSVELGGKGAFF	TGCAGCGTTGAGTTGGGGGGAAAGGGCGCTTTCTTT
TRBV10-3	.	TRBJ1-2	.	CAISDEGQVEGYTF	TGTGCCATCAGTGACGAGGGCCAGGTGGAGGGCTACACCTTC
TRBV4-1	.	TRBJ1-5	.	CASSQRGGSTQHF	TGCGCCAGCAGCCAACGGGGTGGGAGTACCCAGCATTTT
TRBV28	TRBD1	TRBJ1-5	few	CASSFRGSNQPQHF	TGTGCCAGCAGTTTCAGGGGGAGCAATCAGCCCCAGCATTTT